Detailed here is one TCR beta chain. The repertoire was sequenced with immunoSEQ multiplex PCR; TCRdb's copy has only in-frame clones and lacks some. In the table there are more than 350,000 clones, roughly 89% of which are singletons. This record comes from a study of blood T cell repertoires in COVID-19. V gave up 3 bases and J gave up 6 bases; unmatched junction bases: 4. The CDR3 extends over 14 amino acids. CDR1 and CDR2 (germline): LNHDA, SQIVND (reference sequence). Sequencing was carried out using PBMCs or T cells enriched from blood (not recorded which). This rearrangement joins TRBV19 to TRBJ1-5; the match to TRBD1 covers 8 bases. The TCR was taken from a woman aged 50 to 65 who had recovered from COVID-19. For the CDR3, the DNA is TGTGCCAGTAGTATCCGCAGGGGGCCTCAGCCCCAGCATTTT. Protein product: CASSIRRGPQPQHF.